The clone carrying this TCR beta chain was recorded many times. Its antigen is as yet unknown. This specimen comes from a study of T cell repertoires in cytomegalovirus infection. At the level of the study: CMV epitopes in the study were HLA-C-restricted (recently identified) and HLA-B-restricted (well studied). Indications came from public TCR beta signatures; they pointed to CMV infection and to a matching HLA type. Study-wide results and limits: Totalled public TCR beta family frequency picked out people who carried CMV plus the relevant HLA. Dominating the ex vivo response were HLA-C-restricted CMV-specific TCR beta clonotypes.

The ends were cut back, 5 bases at V and 4 bases at J, with 17 bases in the middle. The CDR3 is 15 amino acids. In germline, CDR1 is SEHNR, CDR2 FQNEAQ (reference sequence). TCRdb used MiXCR to reprocess the reads, holding one entry per CDR3 protein. The repertoire holds 110,000 or so distinct CDR3 sequences, with 30% to 35% as singletons. The chain joins TRBV7-9 to TRBJ1-2; weak D call: TRBD1 (6 bases). Source: CD8+ T cells from cultured PBMCs, taken from culture after CMV antigen stimulation. The origin of this receptor is a human donor in good health (CMV status not recorded). Some clones in this sample may be carry-over from other donors' samples. CDR3 protein: CASSLGQIPLYGYTF. CDR3 DNA sequence: TGTGCCAGCAGCCTCGGACAGATCCCTCTCTATGGCTACACCTTC.